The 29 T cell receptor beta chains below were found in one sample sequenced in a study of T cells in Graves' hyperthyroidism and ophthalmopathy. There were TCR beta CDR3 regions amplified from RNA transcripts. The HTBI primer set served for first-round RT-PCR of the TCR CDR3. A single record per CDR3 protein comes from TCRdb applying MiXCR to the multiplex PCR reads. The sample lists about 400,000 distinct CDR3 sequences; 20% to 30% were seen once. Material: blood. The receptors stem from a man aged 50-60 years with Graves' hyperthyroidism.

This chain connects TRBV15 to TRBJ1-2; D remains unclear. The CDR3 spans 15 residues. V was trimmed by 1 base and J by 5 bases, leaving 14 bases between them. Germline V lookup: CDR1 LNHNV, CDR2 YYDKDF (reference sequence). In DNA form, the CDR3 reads TGTGCCACCAGCAGAGGGTCAGAGTTAAATTATGGCTACACCTTC. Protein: CATSRGSELNYGYTF. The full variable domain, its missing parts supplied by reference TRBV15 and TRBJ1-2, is DAMVIQNPRYQVTQFGKPVTLSCSQTLNHNVMYWYQQKSSQAPKLLFHYYDKDFNNEADTPDNFQSRRPNTSFCFLDIRSPGLGDTAMYLCATSRGSELNYGYTFGSGTRLTVV.

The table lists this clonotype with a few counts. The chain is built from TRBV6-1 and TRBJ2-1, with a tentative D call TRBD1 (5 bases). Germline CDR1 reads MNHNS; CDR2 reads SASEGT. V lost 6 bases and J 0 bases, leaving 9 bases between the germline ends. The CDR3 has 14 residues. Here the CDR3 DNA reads TGTGCCAGCAGGGCGGACATCTCCTACAATGAGCAGTTCTTC. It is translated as CASRADISYNEQFF.

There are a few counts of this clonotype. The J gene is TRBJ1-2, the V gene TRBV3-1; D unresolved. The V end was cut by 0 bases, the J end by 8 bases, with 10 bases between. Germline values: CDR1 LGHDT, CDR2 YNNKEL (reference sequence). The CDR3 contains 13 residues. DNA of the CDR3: TGTGCCAGCAGCCAAGAATCGGTGCGGGGCTACACCTTC. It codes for CASSQESVRGYTF. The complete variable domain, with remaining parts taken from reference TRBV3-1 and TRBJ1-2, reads DTAVSQTPKYLVTQMGNDKSIKCEQNLGHDTMYWYKQDSKKFLKIMFSYNNKELIINETVPNRFSPKSPDKAHLNLHINSLELGDSAVYFCASSQESVRGYTFGSGTRLTVV.

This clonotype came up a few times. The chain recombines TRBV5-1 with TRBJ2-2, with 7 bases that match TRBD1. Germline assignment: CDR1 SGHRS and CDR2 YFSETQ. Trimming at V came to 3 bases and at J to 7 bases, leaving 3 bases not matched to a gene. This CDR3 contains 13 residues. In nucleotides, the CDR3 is TGCGCCAGCAGCTCGACAGGGTACGGGGAGCTGTTTTTT. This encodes CASSSTGYGELFF. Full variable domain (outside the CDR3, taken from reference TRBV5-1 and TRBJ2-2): KAGVTQTPRYLIKTRGQQVTLSCSPISGHRSVSWYQQTPGQGLQFLFEYFSETQRNKGNFPGRFSGRQFSNSRSEMNVSTLELGDSALYLCASSSTGYGELFFGEGSRLTVL.

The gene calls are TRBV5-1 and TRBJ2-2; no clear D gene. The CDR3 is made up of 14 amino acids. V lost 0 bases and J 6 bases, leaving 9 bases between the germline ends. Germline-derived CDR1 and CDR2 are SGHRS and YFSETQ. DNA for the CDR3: TGCGCCAGCAGCTTGGGAAGTACAGCCGGGGAGCTGTTTTTT. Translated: CASSLGSTAGELFF.

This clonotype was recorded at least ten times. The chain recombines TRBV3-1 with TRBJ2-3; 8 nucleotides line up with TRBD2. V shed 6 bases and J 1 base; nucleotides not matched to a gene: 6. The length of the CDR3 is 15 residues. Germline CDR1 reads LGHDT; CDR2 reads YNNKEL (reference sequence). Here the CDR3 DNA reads TGTGCCAGCAGTCCTGGACTAGCCGGCACAGATACGCAGTATTTT. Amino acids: CASSPGLAGTDTQYF.

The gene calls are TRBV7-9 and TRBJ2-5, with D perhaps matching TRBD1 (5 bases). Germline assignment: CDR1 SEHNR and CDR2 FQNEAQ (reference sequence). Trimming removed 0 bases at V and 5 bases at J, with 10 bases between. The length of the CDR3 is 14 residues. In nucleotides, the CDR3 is TGTGCCAGCAGCTTAGCCGCAGGGCGGGAGACCCAGTACTTC. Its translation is CASSLAAGRETQYF.

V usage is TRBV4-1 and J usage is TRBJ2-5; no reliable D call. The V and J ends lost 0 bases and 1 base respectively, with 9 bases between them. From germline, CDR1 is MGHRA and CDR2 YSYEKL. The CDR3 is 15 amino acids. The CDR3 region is CASSQDERIQETQYF. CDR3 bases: TGCGCCAGCAGCCAAGACGAACGGATCCAAGAGACCCAGTACTTC.

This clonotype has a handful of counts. The CDR3 is CASTTFPDSSEQYF. The CDR3 nucleotides read TGTGCCAGCACTACCTTTCCGGACTCAAGCGAGCAGTACTTC. J is TRBJ2-7 and V is TRBV6-1; perhaps TRBD2 as D (5 bases). Germline loops: CDR1 MNHNS, CDR2 SASEGT. The CDR3 totals 14 residues. V lost 7 bases to trimming and J lost 6 bases, with 19 bases between them.

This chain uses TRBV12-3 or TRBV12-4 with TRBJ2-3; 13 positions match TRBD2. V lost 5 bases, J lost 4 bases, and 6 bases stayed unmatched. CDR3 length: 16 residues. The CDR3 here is CASSLGLAGISDTQYF. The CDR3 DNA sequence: TGTGCCAGCAGTCTGGGACTAGCGGGAATTTCAGATACGCAGTATTTT.

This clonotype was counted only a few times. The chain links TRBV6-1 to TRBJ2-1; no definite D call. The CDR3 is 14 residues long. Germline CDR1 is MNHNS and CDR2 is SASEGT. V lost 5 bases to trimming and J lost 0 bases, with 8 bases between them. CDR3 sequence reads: CASSPASSYNEQFF. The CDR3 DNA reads TGTGCCAGCAGTCCCGCGAGCTCCTACAATGAGCAGTTCTTC.

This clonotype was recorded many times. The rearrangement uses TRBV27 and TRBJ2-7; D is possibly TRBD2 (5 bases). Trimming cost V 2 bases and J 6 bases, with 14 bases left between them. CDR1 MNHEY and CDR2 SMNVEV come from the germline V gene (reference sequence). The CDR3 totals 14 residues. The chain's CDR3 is CASSLGLAKGEQYF. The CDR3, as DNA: TGTGCCAGCAGTTTAGGGCTAGCTAAGGGCGAGCAGTACTTC.

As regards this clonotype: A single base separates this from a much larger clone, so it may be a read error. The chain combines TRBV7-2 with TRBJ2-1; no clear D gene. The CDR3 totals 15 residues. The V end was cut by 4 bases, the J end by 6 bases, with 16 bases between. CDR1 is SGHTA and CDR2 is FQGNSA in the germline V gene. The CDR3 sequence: CASSSDGWDGNEQFF. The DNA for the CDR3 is TGTGCCAGCAGCTCGGACGGGTGGGATGGCAATGAGCAGTTCTTC.

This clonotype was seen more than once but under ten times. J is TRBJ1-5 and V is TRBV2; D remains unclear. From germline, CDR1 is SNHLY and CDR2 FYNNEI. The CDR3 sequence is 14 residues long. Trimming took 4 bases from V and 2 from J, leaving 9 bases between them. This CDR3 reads CASSAAGRNQPQHF. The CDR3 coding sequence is TGTGCCAGCAGTGCGGCGGGCCGCAATCAGCCCCAGCATTTT.

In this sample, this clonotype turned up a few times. The DNA of the CDR3 is TGCGCCAGCAGCCTTCTAGCGGGCGGGAGCGCAGATACGCAGTATTTT. Translating it yields CASSLLAGGSADTQYF. The chain couples TRBV5-1 to TRBJ2-3, with 8 bases identical to TRBD2. The junction had 11 bases not matched to a gene; V was cut back by 4 bases and J by 4 bases. This CDR3 comprises 16 residues. Germline V lookup: CDR1 SGHRS, CDR2 YFSETQ.

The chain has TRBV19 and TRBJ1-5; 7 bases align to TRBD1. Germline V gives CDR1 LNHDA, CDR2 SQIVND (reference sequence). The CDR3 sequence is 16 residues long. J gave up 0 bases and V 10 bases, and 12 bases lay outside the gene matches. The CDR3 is CATTHRTGNSNQPQHF. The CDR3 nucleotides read TGTGCCACCACTCATCGGACAGGAAATAGCAATCAGCCCCAGCATTTT. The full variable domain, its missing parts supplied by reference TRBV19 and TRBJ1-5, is DGGITQSPKYLFRKEGQNVTLSCEQNLNHDAMYWYRQDPGQGLRLIYYSQIVNDFQKGDIAEGYSVSREKKESFPLTVTSAQKNPTAFYLCATTHRTGNSNQPQHFGDGTRLSIL.

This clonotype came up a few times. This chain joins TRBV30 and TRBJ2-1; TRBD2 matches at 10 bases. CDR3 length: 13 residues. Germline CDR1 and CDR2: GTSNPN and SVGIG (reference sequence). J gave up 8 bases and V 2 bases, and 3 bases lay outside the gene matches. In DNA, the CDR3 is TGTGCCTGGAGTCTAGCGGGAGTCGATGAGCAGTTCTTC. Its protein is CAWSLAGVDEQFF.

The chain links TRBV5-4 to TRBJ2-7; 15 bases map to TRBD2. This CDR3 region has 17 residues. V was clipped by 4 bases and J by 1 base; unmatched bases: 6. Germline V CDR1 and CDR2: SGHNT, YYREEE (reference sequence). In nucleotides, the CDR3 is TGTGCCAGCAGCGGAGGACTAGCGGGAGGGAAATCCTACGAGCAGTACTTC. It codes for CASSGGLAGGKSYEQYF.

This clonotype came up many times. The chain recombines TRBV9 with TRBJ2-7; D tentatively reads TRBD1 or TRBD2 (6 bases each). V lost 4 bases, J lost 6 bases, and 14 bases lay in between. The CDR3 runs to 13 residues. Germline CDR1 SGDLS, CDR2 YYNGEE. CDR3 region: CASSPGQAGEQYF. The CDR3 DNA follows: TGTGCCAGCAGCCCGGGACAAGCGGGCGAGCAGTACTTC.

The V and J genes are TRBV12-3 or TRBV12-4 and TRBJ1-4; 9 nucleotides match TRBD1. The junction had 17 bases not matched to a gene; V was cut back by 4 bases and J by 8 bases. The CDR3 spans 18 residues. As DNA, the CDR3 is TGTGCCAGCAGTTCAGCCGGGACAGGGTCGAGGGGGGGGGAAAAACTGTTTTTT. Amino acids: CASSSAGTGSRGGEKLFF.

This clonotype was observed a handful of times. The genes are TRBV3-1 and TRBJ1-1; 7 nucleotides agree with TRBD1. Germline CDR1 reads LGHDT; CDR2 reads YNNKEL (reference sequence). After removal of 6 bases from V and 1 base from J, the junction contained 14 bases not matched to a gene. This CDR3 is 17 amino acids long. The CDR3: CASSRPGGSTQNTEAFF. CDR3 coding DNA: TGTGCCAGCAGTCGACCAGGGGGTTCTACCCAGAACACTGAAGCTTTCTTT.

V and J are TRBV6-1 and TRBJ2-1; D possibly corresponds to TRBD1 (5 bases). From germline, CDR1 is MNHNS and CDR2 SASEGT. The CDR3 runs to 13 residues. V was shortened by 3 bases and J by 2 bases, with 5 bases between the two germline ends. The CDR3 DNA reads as TGTGCCAGCAGTGAGACAGCCTACAATGAGCAGTTCTTC. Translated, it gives CASSETAYNEQFF.

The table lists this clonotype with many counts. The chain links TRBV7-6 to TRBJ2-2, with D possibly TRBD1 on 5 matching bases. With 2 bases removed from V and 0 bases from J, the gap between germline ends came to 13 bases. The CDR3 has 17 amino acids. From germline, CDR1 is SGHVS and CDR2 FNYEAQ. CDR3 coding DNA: TGTGCCAGCAGCTTATTTTTAGAGACAGCGAACACCGGGGAGCTGTTTTTT. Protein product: CASSLFLETANTGELFF.

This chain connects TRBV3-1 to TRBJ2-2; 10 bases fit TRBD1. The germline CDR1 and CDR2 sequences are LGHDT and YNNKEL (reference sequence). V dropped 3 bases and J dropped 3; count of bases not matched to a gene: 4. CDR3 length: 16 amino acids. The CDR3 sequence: CASSHPGQGYTGELFF. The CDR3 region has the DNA TGTGCCAGCAGCCACCCGGGACAGGGGTACACCGGGGAGCTGTTTTTT.

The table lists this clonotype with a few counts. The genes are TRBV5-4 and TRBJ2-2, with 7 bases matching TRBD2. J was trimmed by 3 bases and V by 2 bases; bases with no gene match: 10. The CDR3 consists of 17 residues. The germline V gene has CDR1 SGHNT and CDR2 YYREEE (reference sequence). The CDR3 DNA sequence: TGTGCCAGCAGCTTTAAATCTAGCGGCCTATACACCGGGGAGCTGTTTTTT. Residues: CASSFKSSGLYTGELFF.

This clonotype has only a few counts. The CDR3 DNA sequence: TGTGCCAGCAGTGCCTACAACGAGCAGTACTTC. This translates into CASSAYNEQYF. The rearrangement joins TRBV2 to TRBJ2-7; no clear D. Trimming left V 4 bases short and J 5 bases short, with 6 bases between. The CDR3 contains 11 residues. Looked up from germline, CDR1 is SNHLY and CDR2 is FYNNEI. Based on the CDR3 plus reference TRBV2 and TRBJ2-7, the full variable domain is EPEVTQTPSHQVTQMGQEVILRCVPISNHLYFYWYRQILGQKVEFLVSFYNNEISEKSEIFDDQFSVERPDGSNFTLKIRSTKLEDSAMYFCASSAYNEQYFGPGTRLTVT.

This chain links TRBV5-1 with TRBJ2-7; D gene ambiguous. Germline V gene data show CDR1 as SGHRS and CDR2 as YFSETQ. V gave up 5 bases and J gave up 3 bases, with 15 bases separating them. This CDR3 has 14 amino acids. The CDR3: CASRTQWGLYEQYF. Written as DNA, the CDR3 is TGCGCCAGCAGAACACAGTGGGGTCTCTACGAGCAGTACTTC.

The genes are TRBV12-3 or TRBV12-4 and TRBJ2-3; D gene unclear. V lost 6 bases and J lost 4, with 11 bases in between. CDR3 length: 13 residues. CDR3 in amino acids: CASSPALSDTQYF. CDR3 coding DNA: TGTGCCAGCAGCCCGGCGCTCTCAGATACGCAGTATTTT.

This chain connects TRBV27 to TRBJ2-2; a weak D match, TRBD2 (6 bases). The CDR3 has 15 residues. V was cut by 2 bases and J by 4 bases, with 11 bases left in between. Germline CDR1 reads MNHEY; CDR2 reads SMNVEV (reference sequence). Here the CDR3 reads CASSLRGTSTGELFF. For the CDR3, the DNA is TGTGCCAGCAGTTTACGCGGGACTTCCACCGGGGAGCTGTTTTTT.